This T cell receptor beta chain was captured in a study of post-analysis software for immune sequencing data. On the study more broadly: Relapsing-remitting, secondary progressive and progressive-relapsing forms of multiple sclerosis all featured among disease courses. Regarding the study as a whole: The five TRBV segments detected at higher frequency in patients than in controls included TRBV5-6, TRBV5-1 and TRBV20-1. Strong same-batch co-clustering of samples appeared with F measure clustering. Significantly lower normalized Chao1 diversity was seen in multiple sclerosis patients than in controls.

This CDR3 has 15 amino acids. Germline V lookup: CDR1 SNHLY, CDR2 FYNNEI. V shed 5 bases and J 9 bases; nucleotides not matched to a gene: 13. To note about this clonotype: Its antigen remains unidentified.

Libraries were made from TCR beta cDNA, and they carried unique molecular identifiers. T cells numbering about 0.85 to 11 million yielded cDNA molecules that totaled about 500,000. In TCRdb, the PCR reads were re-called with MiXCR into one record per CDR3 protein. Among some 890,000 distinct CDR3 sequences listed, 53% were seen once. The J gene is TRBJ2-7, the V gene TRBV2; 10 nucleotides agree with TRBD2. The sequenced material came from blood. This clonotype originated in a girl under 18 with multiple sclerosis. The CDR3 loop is CASSKPSGSSLRQYF. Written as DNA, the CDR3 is TGTGCCAGCAGTAAACCTAGCGGGAGCTCTCTCAGGCAGTACTTC. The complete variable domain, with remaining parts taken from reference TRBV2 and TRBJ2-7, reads EPEVTQTPSHQVTQMGQEVILRCVPISNHLYFYWYRQILGQKVEFLVSFYNNEISEKSEIFDDQFSVERPDGSNFTLKIRSTKLEDSAMYFCASSKPSGSSLRQYFGPGTRLTVT.